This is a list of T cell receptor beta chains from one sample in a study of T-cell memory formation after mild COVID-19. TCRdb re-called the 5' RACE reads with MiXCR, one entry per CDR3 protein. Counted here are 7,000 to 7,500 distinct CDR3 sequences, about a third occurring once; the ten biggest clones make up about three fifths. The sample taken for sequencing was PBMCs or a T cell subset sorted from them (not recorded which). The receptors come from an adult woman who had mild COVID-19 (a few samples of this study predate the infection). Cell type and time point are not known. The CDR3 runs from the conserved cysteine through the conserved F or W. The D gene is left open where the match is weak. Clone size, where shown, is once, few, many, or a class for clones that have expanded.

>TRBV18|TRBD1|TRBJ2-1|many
CASSVPGQGNNEQFF
TGTGCCAGCTCAGTTCCGGGACAGGGTAACAATGAGCAGTTCTTC
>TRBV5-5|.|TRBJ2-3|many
CASSLGVRQTDTQYF
TGTGCCAGCAGCTTAGGCGTCCGGCAAACAGATACGCAGTATTTT
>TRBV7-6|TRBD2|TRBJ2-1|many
CASSLPPWRGGGNRIHEQFF
TGTGCCAGCAGCTTACCACCCTGGCGGGGGGGCGGTAATCGTATACATGAGCAGTTCTTC
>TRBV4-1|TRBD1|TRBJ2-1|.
CASSQTRDRGQFF
TGCGCCAGCAGCCAGACCCGGGACAGGGGGCAGTTCTTC
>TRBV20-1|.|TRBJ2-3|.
CSARPLSTDTQYF
TGCAGTGCTAGACCTCTGAGCACAGATACGCAGTATTTT
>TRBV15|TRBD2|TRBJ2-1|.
CATSRDELRTSGGLGEQFF
TGTGCCACCAGCAGAGACGAATTACGGACTAGCGGGGGGCTGGGGGAGCAGTTCTTC
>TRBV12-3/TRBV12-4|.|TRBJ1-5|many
CASSLLGPGPAMQPQHF
TGTGCCAGCAGTTTACTAGGGCCGGGTCCAGCGATGCAGCCCCAGCATTTT
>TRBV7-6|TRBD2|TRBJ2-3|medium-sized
CASSFPASGISTDTQYF
TGTGCCAGCAGCTTCCCCGCTAGCGGAATTAGCACAGATACGCAGTATTTT
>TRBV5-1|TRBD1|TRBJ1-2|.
CASSETGTAGYTF
TGCGCCAGCAGCGAGACAGGGACGGCTGGCTACACCTTC
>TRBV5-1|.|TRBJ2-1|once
CASSLTGNNEQFF
TGCGCCAGCAGCTTGACAGGCAACAATGAGCAGTTCTTC
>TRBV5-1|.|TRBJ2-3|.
CASSLPTGTTDTQYF
TGCGCCAGCAGCTTACCTACAGGGACCACAGATACGCAGTATTTT
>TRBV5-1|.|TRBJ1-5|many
CASSLWGADQPQHF
TGCGCCAGCAGCCTCTGGGGGGCTGATCAGCCCCAGCATTTT
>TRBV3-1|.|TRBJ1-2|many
CASSQDYRPRILLGYTF
TGTGCCAGCAGCCAAGATTACAGGCCCCGAATCCTCCTTGGCTACACCTTC
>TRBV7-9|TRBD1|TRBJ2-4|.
CASSYTFTDRDVIQYF
TGTGCCAGCAGCTACACATTTACGGACAGGGATGTCATTCAGTACTTC
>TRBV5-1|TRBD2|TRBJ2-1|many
CASSLEGLEFGNEQFF
TGCGCCAGCAGCTTGGAGGGACTAGAATTTGGGAATGAGCAGTTCTTC
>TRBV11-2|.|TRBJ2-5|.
CASSRDQETQYF
TGTGCCAGCAGCCGGGATCAAGAGACCCAGTACTTC
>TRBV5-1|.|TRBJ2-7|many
CASSLQAPHEQYF
TGCGCCAGCAGCCTCCAGGCCCCACACGAGCAGTACTTC
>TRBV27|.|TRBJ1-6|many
CASMGLPGSYNSPLHF
TGTGCCAGCATGGGACTCCCGGGCTCCTATAATTCACCCCTCCACTTT
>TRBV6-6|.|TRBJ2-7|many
CASSYWGASREYEQYF
TGTGCCAGCAGTTACTGGGGGGCTAGCCGGGAATACGAGCAGTACTTC
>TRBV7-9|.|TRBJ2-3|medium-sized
CASRYPRAQSADTQYF
TGTGCCAGCAGGTACCCCCGGGCACAAAGCGCAGATACGCAGTATTTT
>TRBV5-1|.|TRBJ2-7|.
CASSLAGEQYF
TGCGCCAGCAGCTTGGCCGGTGAGCAGTACTTC
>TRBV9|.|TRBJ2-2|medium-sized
CASSVASTGWVTGELFF
TGTGCCAGCAGCGTAGCTTCGACAGGATGGGTCACCGGGGAGCTGTTTTTT
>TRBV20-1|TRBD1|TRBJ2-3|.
CSASTGDGADTQYF
TGCAGTGCTTCGACAGGGGACGGCGCAGATACGCAGTATTTT
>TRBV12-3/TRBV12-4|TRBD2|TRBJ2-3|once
CASSRNLAGGPDTQYF
TGTGCCAGCAGTCGTAACTTAGCGGGGGGGCCCGATACGCAGTATTTT
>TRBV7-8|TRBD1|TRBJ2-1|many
CASRTDRGLKDEQFF
TGTGCCAGCAGAACAGACAGGGGGCTTAAAGATGAGCAGTTCTTC
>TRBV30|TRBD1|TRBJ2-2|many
CAWNGQGDTGELFF
TGTGCCTGGAATGGGCAGGGGGACACCGGGGAGCTGTTTTTT
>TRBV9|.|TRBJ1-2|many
CASSPQAGSGYTF
TGTGCCAGCAGCCCCCAGGCAGGGAGCGGCTACACCTTC
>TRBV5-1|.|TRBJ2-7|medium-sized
CASSLDQWPYEQYF
TGCGCCAGCAGCTTGGATCAGTGGCCCTACGAGCAGTACTTC
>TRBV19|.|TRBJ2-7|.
CASSAGQSYEQYF
TGTGCCAGTAGTGCTGGACAGAGCTACGAGCAGTACTTC
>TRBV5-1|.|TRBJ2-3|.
CASSLAVSTDTQYF
TGCGCCAGCAGCTTGGCCGTCTCGACAGATACGCAGTATTTT
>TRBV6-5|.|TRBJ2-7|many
CASSYGSLDLLYEQYF
TGTGCCAGCAGCTACGGATCCTTAGACCTACTTTACGAGCAGTACTTC
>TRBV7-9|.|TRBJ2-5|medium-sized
CASSLGTSGPEKPEKETQYF
TGTGCCAGCAGCTTGGGGACCTCCGGGCCAGAGAAACCCGAAAAAGAGACCCAGTACTTC
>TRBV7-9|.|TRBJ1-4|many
CASSPRQNNEKLFF
TGTGCCAGCAGCCCTCGACAGAATAATGAAAAACTGTTTTTT
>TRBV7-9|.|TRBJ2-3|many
CASREASSTDTQYF
TGTGCCAGCCGCGAAGCCTCTAGCACAGATACGCAGTATTTT
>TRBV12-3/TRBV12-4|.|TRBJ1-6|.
CASSNPPAPLHF
TGTGCCAGCAGTAACCCACCCGCACCCCTCCACTTT
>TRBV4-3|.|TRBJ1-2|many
CASSQTGGLANYGYTF
TGCGCCAGCAGCCAGACGGGCGGGTTAGCTAACTATGGCTACACCTTC
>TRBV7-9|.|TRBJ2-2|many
CASSPGLINTGELFF
TGTGCCAGCAGCCCCGGACTGATTAACACCGGGGAGCTGTTTTTT
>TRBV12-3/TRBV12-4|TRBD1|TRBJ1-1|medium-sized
CASGGTGRGTEAFF
TGTGCCAGCGGGGGGACAGGGAGGGGGACTGAAGCTTTCTTT
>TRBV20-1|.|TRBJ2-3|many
CSASRGGGPSTDTQYF
TGCAGTGCTAGCAGGGGGGGGGGACCCAGCACAGATACGCAGTATTTT
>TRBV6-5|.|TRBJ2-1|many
CASSRQIYNEQFF
TGTGCCAGCAGCCGACAGATTTACAATGAGCAGTTCTTC
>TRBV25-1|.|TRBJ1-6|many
CASSELVLGLDSPLHF
TGTGCCAGCAGTGAATTAGTTCTCGGGTTAGATTCACCCCTCCACTTT
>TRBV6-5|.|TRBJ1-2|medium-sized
CASSSVPHGYTF
TGTGCCAGCAGTAGCGTGCCCCATGGCTACACCTTC
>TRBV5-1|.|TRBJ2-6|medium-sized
CASGLSGAGANVLTF
TGCGCCAGCGGACTTAGCGGCGCTGGGGCCAACGTCCTGACTTTC
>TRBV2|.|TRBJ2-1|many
CASSEFYNEQFF
TGTGCCAGCAGTGAATTCTACAATGAGCAGTTCTTC
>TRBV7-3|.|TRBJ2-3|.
CASSYSEGDTQYF
TGTGCCAGCAGTTATTCGGAGGGAGATACGCAGTATTTT
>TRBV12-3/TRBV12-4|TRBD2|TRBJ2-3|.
CASSQGGRAPDTQYF
TGTGCCAGCAGTCAAGGCGGGAGGGCGCCAGATACGCAGTATTTT
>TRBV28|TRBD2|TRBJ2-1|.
CASPPRRGSSYNEQFF
TGTGCCAGTCCTCCCCGCCGCGGGAGCTCCTACAATGAGCAGTTCTTC
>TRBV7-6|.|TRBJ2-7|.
CASSLATQGYEQYF
TGTGCCAGCAGCTTAGCGACACAGGGCTACGAGCAGTACTTC
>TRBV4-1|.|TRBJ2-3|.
CASSQDLGADTQYF
TGCGCCAGCAGCCAAGATTTGGGGGCAGATACGCAGTATTTT
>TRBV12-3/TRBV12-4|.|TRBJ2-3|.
CASSLFGLRSDTQYF
TGTGCCAGCAGTTTATTTGGGCTCCGGTCAGATACGCAGTATTTT
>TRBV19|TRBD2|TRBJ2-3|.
CATKVVAGGSDTQYF
TGTGCGACAAAAGTGGTAGCGGGAGGGTCCGATACGCAGTATTTT
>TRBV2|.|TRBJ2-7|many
CASSDPRAGSLLLKQYF
TGTGCCAGCAGTGATCCCCGGGCCGGTAGCCTCCTACTGAAGCAGTACTTC
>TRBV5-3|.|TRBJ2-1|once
CARSFLRDGYNEQFF
TGTGCCAGAAGCTTTCTCCGGGACGGTTACAATGAGCAGTTCTTC
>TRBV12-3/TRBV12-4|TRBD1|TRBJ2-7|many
CASTRLGQGDYEQYF
TGTGCCAGCACCAGACTTGGACAGGGGGATTACGAGCAGTACTTC
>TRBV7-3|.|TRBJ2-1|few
CASSRGASGYNEQFF
TGTGCCAGCAGCCGAGGGGCCTCCGGGTACAATGAGCAGTTCTTC
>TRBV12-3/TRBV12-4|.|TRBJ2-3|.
CASRQGSGTDTQYF
TGTGCCAGCAGGCAGGGTTCAGGCACAGATACGCAGTATTTT